Below, 7 T cell receptor beta chains from the same sample are listed, as sequenced in a study of CD8+ T cells in alopecia areata. cDNA reverse transcribed from extracted RNA served as the sequencing template. Produced via immunoSEQ multiplex PCR; TCRdb's table is partial and in-frame only. Of around 160,000 clones in the sample, 40% to 50% were seen once. The sequencing sample was made of CD4+ T cells sorted from blood. These receptors originate from a human donor with alopecia areata.

In this sample, this clone turned up a few times. This chain uses TRBV9 with TRBJ2-3; the D is unclear. With 5 bases removed from V and 5 bases from J, the gap between germline ends came to 15 bases. The CDR3 runs to 14 residues. Germline CDR1 reads SGDLS; CDR2 reads YYNGEE. This CDR3 reads CASSFNPIGDTQYF. The DNA for the CDR3 is TGTGCCAGCAGTTTTAACCCCATTGGAGATACGCAGTATTTT.

This chain's CDR3 is CAWSATLLGHEQYF. The CDR3 DNA reads TGTGCCTGGAGTGCGACGCTCCTAGGTCACGAGCAGTACTTC. The V call is TRBV30, the J call TRBJ2-7; D gene ambiguous. V lost 1 base and J lost 5, with 15 bases in between. The CDR3 contains 14 residues. The V gene's germline CDR1 is GTSNPN and CDR2 SVGIG (reference sequence).

This sequence joins TRBV29-1 and TRBJ1-1, with D possibly being TRBD1 (5 bases). This CDR3 is 14 amino acids long. V was shortened by 4 bases and J by 3 bases, with 15 bases between the two germline ends. The germline V gene has CDR1 SQVTM and CDR2 ANQGSEA. The CDR3 nucleotides read TGCAGCGTTGCCTCGGGAGGGGATTACACTGAAGCTTTCTTT. It encodes CSVASGGDYTEAFF.

The chain links TRBV28 to TRBJ2-1, with D hard to call. The ends were cut back, 2 bases at V and 3 bases at J, with 2 bases in the middle. Germline V gene sequence: CDR1 MDHEN, CDR2 SYDVKM. The CDR3 runs to 12 residues. This CDR3 is CASSLLYNEQFF. The CDR3 DNA is TGTGCCAGCAGTTTACTCTACAATGAGCAGTTCTTC.

This clone was recorded a few times. J is TRBJ2-7 and V is TRBV5-4, with 7 bases aligning to TRBD2. Germline V gene lookup returns CDR1 SGHNT and CDR2 YYREEE (reference sequence). CDR3 size: 15 residues. V dropped 4 bases and J dropped 7; count of bases not matched to a gene: 14. The CDR3 nucleotides read TGTGCCAGCAGCAGCCGGGACTACGGCTTTGGGGAGCAGTACTTC. Its translation: CASSSRDYGFGEQYF.

This clone has more than one count but fewer than ten. The chain couples TRBV29-1 to TRBJ2-3; possibly TRBD2 for D (5 bases). The CDR3 is 14 amino acids. V dropped 3 bases and J dropped 3 bases, with 13 bases sitting between them. Germline values: CDR1 SQVTM, CDR2 ANQGSEA. For the CDR3, the DNA is TGCAGCGTTGAGAGGGAGCCGGTGACAGATACGCAGTATTTT. It specifies CSVEREPVTDTQYF.

The sample holds a few counts of this clone. The gene calls are TRBV29-1 and TRBJ2-7, with 11 bases fitting TRBD2. The J segment lost 2 bases and the V segment lost 7 bases, leaving 13 bases of the junction unmatched. CDR1 and CDR2 (germline): SQVTM, ANQGSEA. The CDR3 is made up of 16 amino acids. CDR3 DNA sequence: TGCAGCGCTTGGGGTGTATCTAGCGGGGGGACCTACGAGCAGTACTTC. Its protein is CSAWGVSSGGTYEQYF.